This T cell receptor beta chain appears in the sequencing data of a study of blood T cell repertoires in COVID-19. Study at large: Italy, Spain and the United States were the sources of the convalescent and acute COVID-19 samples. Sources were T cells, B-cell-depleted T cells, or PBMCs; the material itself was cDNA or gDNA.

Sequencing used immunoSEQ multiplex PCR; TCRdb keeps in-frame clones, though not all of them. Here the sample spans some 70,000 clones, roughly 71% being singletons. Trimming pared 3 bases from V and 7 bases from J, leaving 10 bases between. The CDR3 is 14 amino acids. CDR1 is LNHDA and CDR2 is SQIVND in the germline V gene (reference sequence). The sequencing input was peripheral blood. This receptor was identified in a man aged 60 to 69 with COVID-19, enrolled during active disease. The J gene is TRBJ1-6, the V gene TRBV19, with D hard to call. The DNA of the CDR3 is TGTGCCAGTAGTATTTCCCCCTTAAATTCACCCCTCCACTTT. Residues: CASSISPLNSPLHF.